This T cell receptor (beta chain) was observed in a study of early T cells in non-severe SARS-CoV-2 infection. Study-level findings and limits: VDJdb matching favored anti-spike CD8 responses, missing private and CD4 specificities.

This clonotype was seen repeatedly, ten times or more. The antigen remains unidentified. The CDR3 end shows no conserved phenylalanine or tryptophan, and so a read error is likely. No DNA is shown, since the ends of the CDR3 on it are uncertain; the CDR3 is the one TCRdb lists. Individual cDNA molecules each received unique molecular identifiers attached to them. TCRdb recomputed calls from the 5' RACE reads with MiXCR, one row per CDR3 protein. The top ten hold 4.4% of the sample, which has some 38,000 distinct CDR3 sequences, 5.5% seen once. The origin of this receptor is an adult who was a healthcare worker with PCR-confirmed SARS-CoV-2 infection or an uninfected control (not recorded which). The sample in question was whole blood, obtained at baseline.

The CDR3 region is CSTHDPGLAGGQIPVL. V and J are TRBV29-1 and TRBJ2-1; TRBD2, the table's D call, was not compared with the DNA. The CDR3 adds up to 16 amino acids, both ends counted. Germline V CDR1 and CDR2: SQVTM, ANQGSEA.